These 8 T cell receptor beta chains came from one sample sequenced in a study of human T cells and chemical hapten exposure. Total RNA was extracted from unfractionated whole blood. MiXCR was run by TCRdb on the 5' RACE reads, yielding one entry per CDR3 protein. Among roughly 110,000 distinct CDR3 sequences listed, 19% were seen once. These receptors were obtained from a human donor in good health.

This clonotype was picked up one time. V gene TRBV12-3 or TRBV12-4 combines with J gene TRBJ1-2; 11 bases align to TRBD1. The CDR3 extends over 17 amino acids. Losses at the gene ends were 4 bases for V and 2 bases for J; bases not matched to a gene: 9. The CDR3 DNA follows: TGTGCCAGCAGTTCCCGGACAGGGGGCCAAGCAAACTATGGCTACACCTTC. Amino acid sequence: CASSSRTGGQANYGYTF.

In its sample, this clonotype was seen once. V usage is TRBV4-2 and J usage is TRBJ1-1; D uncertain. Trimming took 2 bases from V and 0 from J, leaving 7 bases between them. The CDR3 runs to 14 residues. Germline V gene lookup returns CDR1 LGHNA and CDR2 YNFKEQ. CDR3 sequence: CASSQFTLNTEAFF. For the CDR3, the DNA is TGTGCCAGCAGCCAATTTACCTTGAACACTGAAGCTTTCTTT.

DNA of the CDR3: TGTGCCAGCAGTTTATTCCCGGCAGGGGGCGATGGCTACACCTTC. Protein product: CASSLFPAGGDGYTF. The V call is TRBV28, the J call TRBJ1-2; 8 bases map to TRBD1. The V segment lost 1 base and the J segment 6 bases; nucleotides outside the gene matches: 7. Germline values: CDR1 MDHEN, CDR2 SYDVKM. The CDR3 has 15 amino acids.

The rearrangement joins TRBV28 to TRBJ2-4, with D perhaps given as TRBD1 or TRBD2 (5 bases each). This CDR3 is 17 amino acids long. V was shortened by 1 base and J by 3 bases, with 16 bases between the two germline ends. Germline CDR1 and CDR2: MDHEN and SYDVKM. This chain's CDR3 is CASSLYGWGNGKNIQYF. The CDR3 DNA reads TGTGCCAGCAGTTTATATGGTTGGGGGAATGGCAAAAACATTCAGTACTTC.

The rearrangement uses TRBV7-8 and TRBJ1-5; D remains ambiguous. Germline lookup yields CDR1 SGHVS and CDR2 FQNEAQ. The V end lost 6 bases, the J end lost 2 bases, and 11 bases lay between the germline ends. The CDR3 is 14 residues long. Here the CDR3 reads CASSLDRRNQPQHF. CDR3 nucleotide sequence: TGTGCCAGCAGTCTGGACCGCCGCAATCAGCCCCAGCATTTT.

This clonotype has more than one count but fewer than ten. The rearrangement uses TRBV2 and TRBJ2-3; D not resolved. CDR1 is SNHLY, CDR2 FYNNEI, per germline. The CDR3 extends over 13 amino acids. V was shortened by 4 bases and J by 4 bases, with 9 bases between the two germline ends. CDR3 in amino acids: CASSGPSSDTQYF. The CDR3, as DNA: TGTGCCAGCAGTGGGCCTAGTTCAGATACGCAGTATTTT.

The chain employs TRBV3-1 and TRBJ1-1; D call uncertain. In germline, CDR1 is LGHDT, CDR2 YNNKEL (reference sequence). The CDR3 totals 15 residues. V lost 5 bases and J 1 base, leaving 14 bases between the germline ends. DNA for the CDR3: TGTGCCAGCAGCGCGGGCGGGCAGCGGAACACTGAAGCTTTCTTT. Protein: CASSAGGQRNTEAFF.

CDR3 DNA sequence: TGCGCCAGCAGCCAAGGGTACGCTTCGGGCCTAGCCAAAAACATTCAGTACTTC. Translated, it gives CASSQGYASGLAKNIQYF. This chain connects TRBV4-1 to TRBJ2-4, with D uncertain. From germline, CDR1 is MGHRA and CDR2 YSYEKL. Trimming shortened V by 1 base and J by 0 bases, and 16 bases separated the two germline ends. The CDR3 extends over 18 amino acids.